Only a few counts were recorded for the clone carrying this T cell receptor (beta chain). The antigen remains undetermined. There are 19 residues in the CDR3. The germline CDR1 and CDR2 sequences are LGHDT and YNNKEL (reference sequence). The junction had 25 bases not matched to a gene; V was cut back by 6 bases and J by 9 bases. The sample is drawn from a study of blood T cells in healthy people across ages. Study observations and caveats: Expanded clonotype changes were possibly confounded by unknown donor CMV status.

Through a sample-barcoded 5' primer and a J-beta primer mix, a second PCR was run for 7 to 11 cycles. TCRdb re-analysed the 5' RACE reads in MiXCR, keeping a single row per CDR3 protein. The sample yields some 1.5 million distinct CDR3 sequences, roughly 27% seen once. The specimen sequenced was blood. V gene TRBV3-1 combines with J gene TRBJ2-1, with 8 bases fitting TRBD2. This receptor was obtained from a woman aged 25 to 39 in good health. The CDR3 spells CASSPYGGREVGRRREQFF. The CDR3 DNA sequence: TGTGCCAGCAGTCCTTATGGGGGGCGGGAGGTAGGGAGGCGACGTGAGCAGTTCTTC.